The rows below give T cell receptor beta chains drawn from one sample of a study of PD-1 blockade in classical Hodgkin lymphoma. The protocol was immunoSEQ multiplex PCR, while the TCRdb copy is restricted to in-frame clones and leaves out a portion. The sample carries roughly 60,000 clones, more than 80% recorded once. Sequences were derived from peripheral blood mononuclear cells (PBMCs), sampled before the fourth cycle of nivolumab. These receptors originate from a human donor with classical Hodgkin lymphoma. CDR3s include the opening cysteine and the closing phenylalanine or tryptophan. The D gene is left open where the match is weak. Where a row states a size, it is once, few, many or the class of an expanded clone; other rows omit it.

cdr3_aa: CASTDYGAGGPENEQFF; cdr3_nt: TGTGCCAGTACAGACTACGGAGCGGGAGGCCCGGAAAATGAGCAGTTCTTC; d_call: TRBD2; j_call: TRBJ2-1; v_call: TRBV7-9; clone_size: .
cdr3_aa: CASSLGQGGNTIYF; cdr3_nt: TGTGCCAGCAGCTTGGGGCAGGGAGGAAACACCATATATTTT; d_call: .; j_call: TRBJ1-3; v_call: TRBV11-2; clone_size: .
cdr3_aa: CATRLAGGTDTQYF; cdr3_nt: TGTGCCACCCGACTAGCGGGGGGCACAGATACGCAGTATTTT; d_call: TRBD2; j_call: TRBJ2-3; v_call: TRBV6-5; clone_size: .
cdr3_aa: CASSLDSSYEQYF; cdr3_nt: TGTGCCAGCAGTTTAGATAGCTCCTACGAGCAGTACTTC; d_call: .; j_call: TRBJ2-7; v_call: TRBV28; clone_size: .
cdr3_aa: CASTNSGGNNGELFF; cdr3_nt: TGTGCCAGCACCAACTCAGGGGGCAACAACGGGGAGCTGTTTTTT; d_call: TRBD1; j_call: TRBJ2-2; v_call: TRBV2; clone_size: .
cdr3_aa: CASSPLGGGNQPQHF; cdr3_nt: TGTGCCAGCAGCCCCTTGGGGGGAGGCAATCAGCCCCAGCATTTT; d_call: .; j_call: TRBJ1-5; v_call: TRBV6-5; clone_size: .
cdr3_aa: CASSEGLTGLTWADTQYF; cdr3_nt: TGTGCCAGCAGTGAAGGACTGACAGGACTGACCTGGGCAGATACGCAGTATTTT; d_call: .; j_call: TRBJ2-3; v_call: TRBV6-1; clone_size: .
cdr3_aa: CASSLGRGLEQYF; cdr3_nt: TGTGCCAGCAGTTTAGGCAGGGGGCTCGAGCAGTACTTC; d_call: TRBD1; j_call: TRBJ2-7; v_call: TRBV28; clone_size: .
cdr3_aa: CASSFGGVGGTQYF; cdr3_nt: TGTGCCAGCAGTTTTGGGGGGGTTGGCGGGACCCAGTACTTC; d_call: TRBD2; j_call: TRBJ2-5; v_call: TRBV28; clone_size: .
cdr3_aa: CASSLAGTGPYNEQFF; cdr3_nt: TGCGCCAGCAGCTTAGCCGGGACAGGACCCTACAATGAGCAGTTCTTC; d_call: TRBD1; j_call: TRBJ2-1; v_call: TRBV5-1; clone_size: .
cdr3_aa: CASSAQGRTEAFF; cdr3_nt: TGTGCCAGTAGTGCTCAGGGAAGGACTGAAGCTTTCTTT; d_call: .; j_call: TRBJ1-1; v_call: TRBV19; clone_size: .
cdr3_aa: CASRPKPGNEKLFF; cdr3_nt: TGTGCCAGCCGCCCCAAGCCTGGGAATGAAAAACTGTTTTTT; d_call: .; j_call: TRBJ1-4; v_call: TRBV6-5; clone_size: .
cdr3_aa: CASSLKLLGETQYF; cdr3_nt: TGCGCCAGCAGCTTGAAGTTACTGGGAGAGACCCAGTACTTC; d_call: .; j_call: TRBJ2-5; v_call: TRBV5-1; clone_size: .
cdr3_aa: CASSPGTGDQPQHF; cdr3_nt: TGTGCCAGCTCACCCGGGACAGGGGATCAGCCCCAGCATTTT; d_call: TRBD1; j_call: TRBJ1-5; v_call: TRBV18; clone_size: .
cdr3_aa: CASSPSRGQPQHF; cdr3_nt: TGTGCCAGTAGCCCCAGCAGGGGTCAGCCCCAGCATTTT; d_call: .; j_call: TRBJ1-5; v_call: TRBV19; clone_size: .
cdr3_aa: CASSLVTGSGYTF; cdr3_nt: TGTGCCAGCAGCTTAGTCACAGGGTCTGGCTACACCTTC; d_call: .; j_call: TRBJ1-2; v_call: TRBV7-6; clone_size: .
cdr3_aa: CASSFNSGSVYEQYF; cdr3_nt: TGCGCCAGCAGTTTTAATAGCGGGAGCGTATACGAGCAGTACTTC; d_call: TRBD2; j_call: TRBJ2-7; v_call: TRBV4-1; clone_size: .
cdr3_aa: CASSQLRGLETQYF; cdr3_nt: TGTGCCAGCAGCCAGTTGAGGGGGTTGGAGACCCAGTACTTC; d_call: .; j_call: TRBJ2-5; v_call: TRBV7-2; clone_size: .
cdr3_aa: CASSKLVEGDTQYF; cdr3_nt: TGTGCCAGCAGCAAGCTTGTTGAGGGTGATACGCAGTATTTT; d_call: .; j_call: TRBJ2-3; v_call: TRBV6-1; clone_size: .
cdr3_aa: CASSFHFSSYNEQFF; cdr3_nt: TGTGCCAGCAGCTTTCACTTCAGCTCCTACAATGAGCAGTTCTTC; d_call: .; j_call: TRBJ2-1; v_call: TRBV11-3; clone_size: once
cdr3_aa: CATSRIAGGNTGELFF; cdr3_nt: TGTGCCACCAGCAGAATAGCGGGGGGGAACACCGGGGAGCTGTTTTTT; d_call: TRBD2; j_call: TRBJ2-2; v_call: TRBV15; clone_size: .
cdr3_aa: CSVVSMNSGNTIYF; cdr3_nt: TGCAGCGTTGTCTCCATGAACTCTGGAAACACCATATATTTT; d_call: .; j_call: TRBJ1-3; v_call: TRBV29-1; clone_size: .
cdr3_aa: CASSTYGGTVYVYEQYF; cdr3_nt: TGTGCCAGCAGTACCTATGGCGGGACAGTCTATGTCTACGAGCAGTACTTC; d_call: .; j_call: TRBJ2-7; v_call: TRBV28; clone_size: .
cdr3_aa: CASSPQGAVKETQYF; cdr3_nt: TGCGCCAGCAGCCCGCAGGGGGCAGTGAAAGAGACCCAGTACTTC; d_call: TRBD1; j_call: TRBJ2-5; v_call: TRBV5-1; clone_size: .
cdr3_aa: CASSYEGFGEQYF; cdr3_nt: TGTGCCAGCAGTTACGAGGGTTTTGGGGAGCAGTACTTC; d_call: .; j_call: TRBJ2-7; v_call: TRBV6-6; clone_size: .
cdr3_aa: CASSYSRQGAYEQYF; cdr3_nt: TGTGCCAGCAGTTACTCTAGGCAGGGGGCTTACGAGCAGTACTTC; d_call: TRBD1; j_call: TRBJ2-7; v_call: TRBV6-5; clone_size: .
cdr3_aa: CASSAPLAPNIDRTNEKLFF; cdr3_nt: TGTGCCAGCAGTGCACCGTTGGCCCCCAACATAGATCGGACTAATGAAAAACTGTTTTTT; d_call: .; j_call: TRBJ1-4; v_call: TRBV2; clone_size: .
cdr3_aa: CASSGTSGGTDTQYF; cdr3_nt: TGTGCCAGCAGCGGGACTAGCGGAGGCACAGATACGCAGTATTTT; d_call: TRBD2; j_call: TRBJ2-3; v_call: TRBV6-1; clone_size: .
cdr3_aa: CASSLAGPYEQYF; cdr3_nt: TGTGCCAGCAGCTTAGCAGGGCCATACGAGCAGTACTTC; d_call: .; j_call: TRBJ2-7; v_call: TRBV7-2; clone_size: .
cdr3_aa: CASSPGGAGTEAFF; cdr3_nt: TGTGCCAGCTCACCAGGAGGGGCCGGCACTGAAGCTTTCTTT; d_call: .; j_call: TRBJ1-1; v_call: TRBV18; clone_size: .
cdr3_aa: CASSMGQLGEQYF; cdr3_nt: TGTGCCAGCAGCATGGGCCAGCTGGGAGAGCAGTACTTC; d_call: .; j_call: TRBJ2-7; v_call: TRBV27; clone_size: .
cdr3_aa: CASSLDSNSYEQYF; cdr3_nt: TGTGCCAGCAGCTTGGACAGCAACTCCTACGAGCAGTACTTC; d_call: .; j_call: TRBJ2-7; v_call: TRBV7-9; clone_size: .
cdr3_aa: CASSENRAQYF; cdr3_nt: TGTGCCAGCAGTGAAAATAGGGCGCAGTATTTT; d_call: .; j_call: TRBJ2-3; v_call: TRBV25-1; clone_size: .
cdr3_aa: CASSFALGRGESYNEQFF; cdr3_nt: TGTGCCAGCAGTTTCGCCCTAGGGCGGGGTGAGTCCTACAATGAGCAGTTCTTC; d_call: .; j_call: TRBJ2-1; v_call: TRBV28; clone_size: .
cdr3_aa: CASASRYNEQFF; cdr3_nt: TGTGCCAGCGCTTCAAGGTACAATGAGCAGTTCTTC; d_call: .; j_call: TRBJ2-1; v_call: TRBV6-6; clone_size: few
cdr3_aa: CASSRTSGRISYEQYF; cdr3_nt: TGTGCCAGCTCGAGGACTAGCGGGAGGATCTCGTACGAGCAGTACTTC; d_call: TRBD2; j_call: TRBJ2-7; v_call: TRBV18; clone_size: .
cdr3_aa: CASSSPVEPQETQYF; cdr3_nt: TGTGCCAGCAGTTCCCCAGTGGAACCCCAAGAGACCCAGTACTTC; d_call: .; j_call: TRBJ2-5; v_call: TRBV28; clone_size: .
cdr3_aa: CASSYGVKSYEQYF; cdr3_nt: TGTGCCAGCAGTTACGGAGTCAAGTCCTACGAGCAGTACTTC; d_call: .; j_call: TRBJ2-7; v_call: TRBV28; clone_size: .
cdr3_aa: CASSLGGLFNEQFF; cdr3_nt: TGCGCCAGCAGCTTGGGGGGTTTATTCAATGAGCAGTTCTTC; d_call: .; j_call: TRBJ2-1; v_call: TRBV5-1; clone_size: .
cdr3_aa: CASSLTPVSSYEQYF; cdr3_nt: TGTGCCAGCAGTCTCACCCCGGTCAGCTCCTACGAGCAGTACTTC; d_call: .; j_call: TRBJ2-7; v_call: TRBV28; clone_size: .
cdr3_aa: CASSGSGGYPYEQYF; cdr3_nt: TGTGCCAGCAGCGGTAGCGGGGGGTACCCCTACGAGCAGTACTTC; d_call: TRBD2; j_call: TRBJ2-7; v_call: TRBV2; clone_size: .
cdr3_aa: CASSSRTSGFYEQYF; cdr3_nt: TGTGCCAGCAGTTCCCGGACTAGCGGATTCTACGAGCAGTACTTC; d_call: TRBD2; j_call: TRBJ2-7; v_call: TRBV27; clone_size: once
cdr3_aa: CASSLYLGLAPPFSYEQYF; cdr3_nt: TGCGCCAGCAGCTTGTATCTGGGACTAGCCCCTCCTTTCTCCTACGAGCAGTACTTC; d_call: TRBD2; j_call: TRBJ2-7; v_call: TRBV5-1; clone_size: .
cdr3_aa: CASSRGQGYGYTF; cdr3_nt: TGTGCCAGTAGTAGGGGACAGGGCTATGGCTACACCTTC; d_call: TRBD1; j_call: TRBJ1-2; v_call: TRBV19; clone_size: .
cdr3_aa: CASSYRPFMNTEAFF; cdr3_nt: TGTGCCAGCAGCTATCGCCCGTTCATGAACACTGAAGCTTTCTTT; d_call: .; j_call: TRBJ1-1; v_call: TRBV7-9; clone_size: .
cdr3_aa: CASSSTGELFF; cdr3_nt: TGTGCCAGCAGCTCCACCGGGGAGCTGTTTTTT; d_call: .; j_call: TRBJ2-2; v_call: TRBV7-2; clone_size: .
cdr3_aa: CASSEEPGGGQPQHF; cdr3_nt: TGTGCCAGCAGTGAGGAACCAGGGGGCGGTCAGCCCCAGCATTTT; d_call: TRBD1; j_call: TRBJ1-5; v_call: TRBV6-1; clone_size: .
cdr3_aa: CASTSGGRGGINQPQHF; cdr3_nt: TGTGCCAGCACTTCAGGGGGGCGGGGAGGAATCAATCAGCCCCAGCATTTT; d_call: TRBD1; j_call: TRBJ1-5; v_call: TRBV5-8; clone_size: .
cdr3_aa: CASSFTRQGQNTEAFF; cdr3_nt: TGCGCCAGCAGCTTTACCCGACAGGGCCAGAACACTGAAGCTTTCTTT; d_call: TRBD1; j_call: TRBJ1-1; v_call: TRBV5-1; clone_size: .
cdr3_aa: CATGGRAYEQYF; cdr3_nt: TGTGCCACCGGGGGGAGGGCCTACGAGCAGTACTTC; d_call: TRBD2; j_call: TRBJ2-7; v_call: TRBV7-9; clone_size: .
cdr3_aa: CATSRMFGNIQYF; cdr3_nt: TGTGCCACCAGCAGGATGTTTGGAAACATTCAGTACTTC; d_call: .; j_call: TRBJ2-4; v_call: TRBV15; clone_size: .
cdr3_aa: CSVAGTGVHGYTF; cdr3_nt: TGCAGCGTGGCCGGGACAGGAGTTCATGGCTACACCTTC; d_call: TRBD1; j_call: TRBJ1-2; v_call: TRBV29-1; clone_size: .
cdr3_aa: CASRNVRDRGLNYGYTF; cdr3_nt: TGTGCCAGCAGAAACGTCCGGGACAGGGGACTGAACTATGGCTACACCTTC; d_call: TRBD1; j_call: TRBJ1-2; v_call: TRBV5-8; clone_size: once